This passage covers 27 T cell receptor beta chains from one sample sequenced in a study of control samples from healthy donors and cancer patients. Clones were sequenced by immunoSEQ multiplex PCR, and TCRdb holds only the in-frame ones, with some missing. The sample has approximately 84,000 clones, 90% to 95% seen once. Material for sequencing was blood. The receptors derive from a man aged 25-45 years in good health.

CDR3 sequence: CATSTSGGEQYF. The CDR3 DNA follows: TGTGCCACCTCGACTAGCGGGGGAGAGCAGTACTTC. This chain uses TRBV24-1 with TRBJ2-7; TRBD2 matches 12 bases. CDR3 length equals 12 residues. From germline, CDR1 is KGHDR and CDR2 SFDVKD. V lost 9 bases to trimming and J lost 7 bases; unmatched junction nucleotides: 3.

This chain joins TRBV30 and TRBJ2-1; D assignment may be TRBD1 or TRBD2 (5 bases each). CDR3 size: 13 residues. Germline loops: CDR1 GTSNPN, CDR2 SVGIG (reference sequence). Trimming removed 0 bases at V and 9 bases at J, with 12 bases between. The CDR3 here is CAWSVGPRGEQFF. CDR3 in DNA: TGTGCCTGGAGTGTAGGTCCGAGGGGTGAGCAGTTCTTC. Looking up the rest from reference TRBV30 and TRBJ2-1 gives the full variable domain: SQTIHQWPATLVQPVGSPLSLECTVEGTSNPNLYWYRQAAGRGLQLLFYSVGIGQISSEVPQNLSASRPQDRQFILSSKKLLLSDSGFYLCAWSVGPRGEQFFGPGTRLTVL.

CDR3 region: CASSPPFTSYEQYF. The CDR3 bases are TGTGCCAGCAGCCCACCTTTCACCTCCTACGAGCAGTACTTC. The chain joins TRBV7-9 to TRBJ2-7; D ambiguous. Germline CDR1 reads SEHNR; CDR2 reads FQNEAQ (reference sequence). V dropped 5 bases and J dropped 0 bases, with 11 bases sitting between them. CDR3 length: 14 residues. The variable domain in full, with the rest retrieved from reference TRBV7-9 and TRBJ2-7, is DTGVSQNPRHKITKRGQNVTFRCDPISEHNRLYWYRQTLGQGPEFLTYFQNEAQLEKSRLLSDRFSAERPKGSFSTLEIQRTEQGDSAMYLCASSPPFTSYEQYFGPGTRLTVT.

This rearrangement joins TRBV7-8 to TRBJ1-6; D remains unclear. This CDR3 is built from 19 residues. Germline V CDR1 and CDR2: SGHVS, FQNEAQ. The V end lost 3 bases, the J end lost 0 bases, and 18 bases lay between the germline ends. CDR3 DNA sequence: TGTGCCAGCAGCTTGGGTGGGGAACCTTCCTTCTCCTATAATTCACCCCTCCACTTT. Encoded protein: CASSLGGEPSFSYNSPLHF.

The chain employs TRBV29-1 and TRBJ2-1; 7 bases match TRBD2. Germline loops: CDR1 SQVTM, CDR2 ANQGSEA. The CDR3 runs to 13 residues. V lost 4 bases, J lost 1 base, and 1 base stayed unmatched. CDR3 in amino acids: CSVGGRSYNEQFF. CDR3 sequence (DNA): TGCAGCGTTGGCGGGAGATCCTACAATGAGCAGTTCTTC.

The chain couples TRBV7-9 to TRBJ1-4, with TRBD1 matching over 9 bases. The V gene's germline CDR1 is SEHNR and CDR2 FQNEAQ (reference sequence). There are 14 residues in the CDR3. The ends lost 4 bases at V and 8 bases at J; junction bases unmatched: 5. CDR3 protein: CASSSGQGQEKLFF. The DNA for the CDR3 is TGTGCCAGCAGCTCGGGACAGGGTCAGGAAAAACTGTTTTTT.

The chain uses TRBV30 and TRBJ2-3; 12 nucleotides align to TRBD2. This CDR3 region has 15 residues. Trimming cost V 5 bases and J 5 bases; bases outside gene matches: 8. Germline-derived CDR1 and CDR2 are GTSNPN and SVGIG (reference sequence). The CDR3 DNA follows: TGTGCCTGGGCTAGCGGGAGGGCCAGGGGAGATACGCAGTATTTT. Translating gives CAWASGRARGDTQYF.

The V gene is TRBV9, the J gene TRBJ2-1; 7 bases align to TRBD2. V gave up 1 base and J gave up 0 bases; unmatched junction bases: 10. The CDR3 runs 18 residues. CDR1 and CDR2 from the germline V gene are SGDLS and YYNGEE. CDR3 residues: CASSVTRWGGDSYNEQFF. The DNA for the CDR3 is TGTGCCAGCAGCGTAACCCGATGGGGGGGGGACTCCTACAATGAGCAGTTCTTC.

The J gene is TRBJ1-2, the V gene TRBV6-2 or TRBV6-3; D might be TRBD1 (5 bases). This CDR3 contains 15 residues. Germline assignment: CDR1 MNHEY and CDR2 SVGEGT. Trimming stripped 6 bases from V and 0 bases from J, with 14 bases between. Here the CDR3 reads CASSNGGIANYGYTF. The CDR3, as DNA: TGTGCCAGCAGCAACGGGGGGATCGCTAACTATGGCTACACCTTC.

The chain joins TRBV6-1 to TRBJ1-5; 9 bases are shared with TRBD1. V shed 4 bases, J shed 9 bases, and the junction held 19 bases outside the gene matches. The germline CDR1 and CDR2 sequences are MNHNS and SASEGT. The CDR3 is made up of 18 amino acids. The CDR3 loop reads CASSVGQGLAGGRGPQHF. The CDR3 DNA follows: TGTGCCAGCAGTGTCGGACAGGGGCTCGCGGGGGGCAGGGGGCCCCAGCATTTT.

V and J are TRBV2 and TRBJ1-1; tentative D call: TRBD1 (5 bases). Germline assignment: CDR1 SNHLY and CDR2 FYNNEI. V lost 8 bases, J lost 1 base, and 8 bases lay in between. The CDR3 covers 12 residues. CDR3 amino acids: CASGGGNTEAFF. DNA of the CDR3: TGTGCCAGCGGTGGGGGGAACACTGAAGCTTTCTTT.

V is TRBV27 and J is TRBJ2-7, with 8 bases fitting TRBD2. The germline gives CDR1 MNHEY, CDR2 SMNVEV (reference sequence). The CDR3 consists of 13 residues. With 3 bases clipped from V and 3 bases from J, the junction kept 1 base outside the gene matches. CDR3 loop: CASSFGTSYEQYF. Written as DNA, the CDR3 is TGTGCCAGCAGTTTTGGGACTAGCTACGAGCAGTACTTC.

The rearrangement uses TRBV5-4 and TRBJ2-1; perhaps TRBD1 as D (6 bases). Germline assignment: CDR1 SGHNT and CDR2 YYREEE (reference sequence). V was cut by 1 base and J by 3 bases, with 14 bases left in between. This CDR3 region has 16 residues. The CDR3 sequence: CASSLPQGIGYNEQFF. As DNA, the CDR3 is TGTGCCAGCAGCTTGCCACAGGGCATAGGCTACAATGAGCAGTTCTTC.

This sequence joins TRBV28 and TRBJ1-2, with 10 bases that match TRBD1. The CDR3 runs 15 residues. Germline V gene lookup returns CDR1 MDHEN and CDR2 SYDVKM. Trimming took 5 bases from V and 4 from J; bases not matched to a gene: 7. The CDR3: CASSGGQGYGYGYTF. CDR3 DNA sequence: TGTGCCAGCAGTGGGGGACAGGGGTATGGCTATGGCTACACCTTC.

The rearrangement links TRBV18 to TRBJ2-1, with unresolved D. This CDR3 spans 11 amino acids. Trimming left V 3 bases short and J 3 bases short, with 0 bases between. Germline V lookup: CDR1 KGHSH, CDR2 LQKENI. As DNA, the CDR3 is TGTGCCAGCTCACCCTACAATGAGCAGTTCTTC. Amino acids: CASSPYNEQFF.

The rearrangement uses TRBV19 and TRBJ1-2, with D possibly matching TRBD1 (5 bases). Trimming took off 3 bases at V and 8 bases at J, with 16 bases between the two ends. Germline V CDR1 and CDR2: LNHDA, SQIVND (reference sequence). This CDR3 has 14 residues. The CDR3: CASSIPPGNGGYTF. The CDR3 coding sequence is TGTGCCAGTAGTATCCCGCCAGGGAATGGAGGCTACACCTTC.

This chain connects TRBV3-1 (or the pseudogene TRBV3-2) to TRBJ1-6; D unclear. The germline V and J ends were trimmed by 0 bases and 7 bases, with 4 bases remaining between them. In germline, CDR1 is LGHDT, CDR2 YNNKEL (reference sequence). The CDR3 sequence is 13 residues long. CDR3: CASSQDYNSPLHF. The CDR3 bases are TGTGCCAGCAGCCAAGATTACAATTCACCCCTCCACTTT.

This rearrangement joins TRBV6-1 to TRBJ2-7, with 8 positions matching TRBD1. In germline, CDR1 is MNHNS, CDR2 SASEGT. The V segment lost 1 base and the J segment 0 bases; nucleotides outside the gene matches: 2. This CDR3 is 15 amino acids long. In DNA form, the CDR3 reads TGTGCCAGCAGTGAAGGACAGGGGACCTCCTACGAGCAGTACTTC. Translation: CASSEGQGTSYEQYF.

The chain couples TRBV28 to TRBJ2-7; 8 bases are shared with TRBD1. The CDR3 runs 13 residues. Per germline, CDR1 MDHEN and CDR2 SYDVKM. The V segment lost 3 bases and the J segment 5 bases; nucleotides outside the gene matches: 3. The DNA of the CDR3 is TGTGCCAGCAGTTTTCAGGACAGGGACGAGCAGTACTTC. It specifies CASSFQDRDEQYF.

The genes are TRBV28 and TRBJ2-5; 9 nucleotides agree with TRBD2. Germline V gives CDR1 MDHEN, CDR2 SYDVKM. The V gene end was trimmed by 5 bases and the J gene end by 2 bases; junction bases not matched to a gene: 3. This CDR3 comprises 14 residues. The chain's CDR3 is CASSRTSGQETQYF. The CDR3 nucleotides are TGTGCCAGCAGTCGAACTAGCGGGCAAGAGACCCAGTACTTC.

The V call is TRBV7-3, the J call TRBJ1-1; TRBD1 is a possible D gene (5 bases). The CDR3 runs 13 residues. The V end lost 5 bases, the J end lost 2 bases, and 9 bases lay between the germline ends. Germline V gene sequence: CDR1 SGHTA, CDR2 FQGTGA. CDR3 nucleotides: TGTGCCAGCAGCCCGGACACAAACACTGAAGCTTTCTTT. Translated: CASSPDTNTEAFF.

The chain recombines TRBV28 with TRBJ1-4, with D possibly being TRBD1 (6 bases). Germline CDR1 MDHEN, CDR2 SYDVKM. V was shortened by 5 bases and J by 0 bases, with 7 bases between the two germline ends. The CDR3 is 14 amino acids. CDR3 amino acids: CASSPGATNEKLFF. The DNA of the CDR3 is TGTGCCAGCAGTCCAGGGGCAACTAATGAAAAACTGTTTTTT.

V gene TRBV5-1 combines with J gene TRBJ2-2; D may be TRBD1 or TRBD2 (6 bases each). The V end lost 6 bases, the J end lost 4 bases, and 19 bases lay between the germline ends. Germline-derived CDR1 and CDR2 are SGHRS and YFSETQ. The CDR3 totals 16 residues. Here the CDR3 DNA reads TGCGCCAGCAACCTCAGGAGGGGGAGTAGCACCGGGGAGCTGTTTTTT. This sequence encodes CASNLRRGSSTGELFF.

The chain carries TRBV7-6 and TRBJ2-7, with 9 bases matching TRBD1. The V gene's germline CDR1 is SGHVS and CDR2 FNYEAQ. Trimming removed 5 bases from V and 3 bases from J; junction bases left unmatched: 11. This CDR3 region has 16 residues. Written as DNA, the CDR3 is TGTGCCAGCAGCCGCCTCACCGGGACAGGGAACTACGAGCAGTACTTC. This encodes CASSRLTGTGNYEQYF.

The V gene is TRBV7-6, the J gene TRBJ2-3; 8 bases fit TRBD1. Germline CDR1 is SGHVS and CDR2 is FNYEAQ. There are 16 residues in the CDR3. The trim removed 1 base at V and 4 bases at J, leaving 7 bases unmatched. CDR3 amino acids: CASSLVSRGQSDTQYF. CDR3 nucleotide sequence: TGTGCCAGCAGCTTAGTTTCCAGGGGGCAGTCAGATACGCAGTATTTT.

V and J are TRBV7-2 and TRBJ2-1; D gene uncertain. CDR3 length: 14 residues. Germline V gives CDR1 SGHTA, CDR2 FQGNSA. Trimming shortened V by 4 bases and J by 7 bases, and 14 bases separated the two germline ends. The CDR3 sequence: CASSSRFGVNEQFF. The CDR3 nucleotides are TGTGCCAGCAGCTCGAGGTTTGGGGTGAATGAGCAGTTCTTC.

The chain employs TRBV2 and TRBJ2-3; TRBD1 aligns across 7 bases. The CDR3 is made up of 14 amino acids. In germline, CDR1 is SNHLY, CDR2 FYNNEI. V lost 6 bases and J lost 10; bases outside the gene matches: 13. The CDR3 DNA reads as TGTGCCAGCAGCGCAACCGACAGGGCAAAGGCGCAGTATTTT. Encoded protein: CASSATDRAKAQYF.